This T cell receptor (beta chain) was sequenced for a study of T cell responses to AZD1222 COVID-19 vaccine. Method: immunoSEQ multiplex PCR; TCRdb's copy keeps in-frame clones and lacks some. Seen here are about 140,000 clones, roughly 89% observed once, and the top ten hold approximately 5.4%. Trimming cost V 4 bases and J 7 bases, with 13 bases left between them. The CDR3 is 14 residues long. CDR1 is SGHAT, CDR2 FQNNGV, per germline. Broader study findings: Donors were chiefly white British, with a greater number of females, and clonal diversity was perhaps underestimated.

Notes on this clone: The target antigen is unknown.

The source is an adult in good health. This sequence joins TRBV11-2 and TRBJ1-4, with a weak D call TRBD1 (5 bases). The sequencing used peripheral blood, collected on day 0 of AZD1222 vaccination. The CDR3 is CASSSRGRGEKLFF. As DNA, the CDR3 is TGTGCCAGCAGCTCACGGGGGAGGGGTGAAAAACTGTTTTTT.